The sequence of this TCR beta chain was determined in a study of cytomegalovirus exposure and HLA in healthy donors. Points from the study as a whole: Sequencing artifact likely explains a cluster of highly shared sequence variants. The classifier reportedly diagnosed cytomegalovirus status with high specificity and sensitivity. Earlier analysis yielded a pattern in which most TCR beta V segments were productive about 90% or about 30% of the time.

The study ran its PCR with 60 Vbeta and 13 Jbeta primers. Sequencing was performed with immunoSEQ multiplex PCR; in TCRdb, only in-frame clones are kept and a portion is missing. The sample lists 75,000 to 100,000 clones; around 77% were seen once. The V and J ends lost 3 bases and 1 base, in that order; junction bases with no gene match: 1. The CDR3 spans 15 residues. Per germline, CDR1 SGDLS and CDR2 YYNGEE. A note on this clone: What it binds is unknown.

J is TRBJ1-3 and V is TRBV9; 10 bases match TRBD1. The sequence was collected from a man aged 40-49 years in good health and CMV-seronegative. Sequences were obtained from PBMCs. CDR3 region: CASSGGQGSGNTIYF. The CDR3 DNA sequence: TGTGCCAGCAGCGGGGGACAGGGGTCTGGAAACACCATATATTTT. Variable domain in full (rest from reference TRBV9 and TRBJ1-3): DSGVTQTPKHLITATGQRVTLRCSPRSGDLSVYWYQQSLDQGLQFLIQYYNGEERAKGNILERFSAQQFPDLHSELNLSSLELGDSALYFCASSGGQGSGNTIYFGEGSWLTVV.